This T cell receptor beta chain originates from a study of shared clonotypes between healthy human individuals. Study-wide findings and caveats: Sequencing of the sorted subsets was shown by rarefaction to be incomplete despite large depth.

Positive CCR7 selection of CD45RO-negative cells yielded the naive CD8 cells, and terminally differentiated effector memory CD45RA+ cells were excluded. Assay used: immunoSEQ multiplex PCR; TCRdb lists only in-frame clones, some missing. The table shows about 2 million clones, with about 95% occurring only once. In the case of this clone: Its specificity is not known.

Germline CDR1 and CDR2: GTSNPN and SVGIG (reference sequence). V lost 2 bases and J lost 5, with 9 bases in between. The CDR3 runs to 13 residues. The chain combines TRBV30 with TRBJ1-4, with a possible D match to TRBD1 (6 bases). The sequencing input was naive CD8+ T cells sorted from blood. The source is a man younger than 30 in good health. This chain's CDR3 is CAWSIQGNEKLFF. DNA for the CDR3: TGTGCCTGGAGTATCCAGGGGAATGAAAAACTGTTTTTT.